These 5 T cell receptor beta chains share one sample of origin, sequenced in a study of T-cell reconstitution after alpha-beta-depleted transplantation in children. Molecular barcoding with unique molecular identifiers was used for the TCRbeta library. A single record per CDR3 protein comes from TCRdb applying MiXCR to the PCR reads. The sample holds 530,000 or so distinct CDR3 sequences, around 27% seen once. The sequences come from PBMCs, collected before TCRalphabeta/CD19-depleted stem cell transplant. Every receptor here comes from a boy in the first two years of life with Wiskott-Aldrich syndrome, due to receive a stem cell transplant.

This clonotype was picked up a small number of times. The chain carries TRBV2 and TRBJ2-3; 10 bases match TRBD1. V lost 4 bases and J lost 3; bases outside the gene matches: 10. Germline lookup yields CDR1 SNHLY and CDR2 FYNNEI. The CDR3 runs to 17 residues. CDR3 amino acids: CASSGRQGASLTDTQYF. The CDR3 coding sequence is TGTGCCAGCAGTGGGAGACAGGGGGCCTCTTTAACAGATACGCAGTATTTT.

This chain connects TRBV5-1 to TRBJ2-5; D call uncertain. CDR1 SGHRS and CDR2 YFSETQ come from the germline V gene. The ends were cut back, 1 base at V and 4 bases at J, with 5 bases in the middle. The CDR3 covers 12 residues. The CDR3 DNA sequence: TGCGCCAGCAGCTTGAATTCAGAGACCCAGTACTTC. Translated: CASSLNSETQYF. The entire variable domain, with the rest obtained from reference TRBV5-1 and TRBJ2-5, is as follows: KAGVTQTPRYLIKTRGQQVTLSCSPISGHRSVSWYQQTPGQGLQFLFEYFSETQRNKGNFPGRFSGRQFSNSRSEMNVSTLELGDSALYLCASSLNSETQYFGPGTRLLVL.

V usage is TRBV12-5 and J usage is TRBJ2-1, with 13 bases aligning to TRBD2. The V gene's germline CDR1 is LGHNT and CDR2 FRNRAP. CDR3 length: 16 residues. Trimming removed 1 base from V and 7 bases from J; junction bases left unmatched: 4. This CDR3 is CASGLATGLAGNEQFF. The CDR3 coding sequence is TGTGCTAGTGGTTTGGCCACGGGACTAGCGGGGAATGAGCAGTTCTTC.

The chain carries TRBV28 and TRBJ2-5; no firm D call. Germline V gene sequence: CDR1 MDHEN, CDR2 SYDVKM. The CDR3 sequence is 14 residues long. V lost 2 bases and J 2 bases, leaving 9 bases between the germline ends. The CDR3 reads CASSLIVTQETQYF. CDR3 coding DNA: TGTGCCAGCAGTTTAATAGTGACTCAAGAGACCCAGTACTTC.

The sample holds a few counts of this clonotype. The V call is TRBV12-3 or TRBV12-4, the J call TRBJ2-2; D remains ambiguous. The CDR3 covers 14 residues. V shed 3 bases and J shed 3 bases, with 8 bases lying between them. The chain's CDR3 is CASSFPRYTGELFF. The CDR3 nucleotides read TGTGCCAGCAGTTTCCCCCGATACACCGGGGAGCTGTTTTTT.